This T cell receptor beta chain was documented in a study of cytomegalovirus exposure and HLA in healthy donors. This PCR relied on a set of 60 Vbeta primers and 13 Jbeta primers. Sequencing used immunoSEQ multiplex PCR; TCRdb keeps in-frame clones, though not all of them. The sample lists 150,000 to 200,000 clones, under 90% occurring once. V was pared by 5 bases and J by 9 bases, with 16 bases between. The CDR3 covers 13 residues. Germline V lookup: CDR1 MGHDK, CDR2 SYGVNS. General study results and limits: Highest at DRB1 and lowest at HLA-C, TCR association rates differed among HLA loci in a later analysis. Sequencing depth roughly uniform across donors was assumed in presence/absence analyses. Compared with the approximately 680-donor mean, an Asian-associated ancestry cluster reportedly had fewer N-insertions, according to a later analysis.

On this clone: Its antigen is undetermined.

The rearrangement uses TRBV25-1 and TRBJ1-1; D is unclear. This clonotype was sampled from a man aged 18 to 30 in good health and CMV-seronegative. Sequencing used PBMCs. CDR3 sequence reads: CASSHGLAGQAFF. The CDR3 nucleotides are TGTGCCAGCAGTCACGGACTAGCCGGGCAAGCTTTCTTT.